Below, 5 T cell receptor beta chains from the same sample are listed, as sequenced in a study of OX40 agonist ivuxolimab in advanced cancers. TCRdb's table, derived via immunoSEQ multiplex PCR, lists solely in-frame clones and lacks some. The table records some 49,000 clones, 75% to 90% of them present only once. The sequences come from CD4+ or CD8+ T cells sorted from blood, collected in a trial of the OX40 agonist ivuxolimab. Receptor source: an adult with an advanced solid tumor such as melanoma, head and neck, liver or kidney cancer.

This chain joins TRBV5-6 and TRBJ2-2; TRBD1 aligns across 9 bases. The length of the CDR3 is 16 residues. V was clipped by 1 base and J by 5 bases; unmatched bases: 6. Germline V gives CDR1 SGHDT, CDR2 YYEEEE. Written as DNA, the CDR3 is TGTGCCAGCAGCTTGATGACAGGGGGAGGGACCGGGGAGCTGTTTTTT. Its protein product is CASSLMTGGGTGELFF.

The chain employs TRBV15 and TRBJ2-1; 13 bases agree with TRBD2. The trim removed 5 bases at V and 7 bases at J, leaving 8 bases unmatched. This CDR3 has 16 amino acids. Germline loops: CDR1 LNHNV, CDR2 YYDKDF (reference sequence). This CDR3 is CATSRSGLAGWNEQFF. The CDR3 coding sequence is TGTGCCACCAGCCGGTCGGGACTAGCGGGGTGGAATGAGCAGTTCTTC.

The chain recombines TRBV5-1 with TRBJ1-1, with D unresolved. V lost 4 bases, J lost 7 bases, and 26 bases lay in between. This CDR3 comprises 17 residues. Germline lookup yields CDR1 SGHRS and CDR2 YFSETQ. Written as DNA, the CDR3 is TGCGCCAGCAGCCTGACGGGGATAGAAGGGAATTTTGGTGAAGCTTTCTTT. Translation gives CASSLTGIEGNFGEAFF. The complete variable domain, with remaining parts taken from reference TRBV5-1 and TRBJ1-1, reads KAGVTQTPRYLIKTRGQQVTLSCSPISGHRSVSWYQQTPGQGLQFLFEYFSETQRNKGNFPGRFSGRQFSNSRSEMNVSTLELGDSALYLCASSLTGIEGNFGEAFFGQGTRLTVV.

The chain joins TRBV11-2 to TRBJ1-2; D unresolved. Trimming pared 5 bases from V and 0 bases from J, leaving 13 bases between. The CDR3 totals 15 residues. CDR1 and CDR2 (germline): SGHAT, FQNNGV. DNA of the CDR3: TGTGCCAGCAGCCAGTTACAGCCATCTAACTATGGCTACACCTTC. Translating it yields CASSQLQPSNYGYTF. Looking up the rest from reference TRBV11-2 and TRBJ1-2 gives the full variable domain: EAGVAQSPRYKIIEKRQSVAFWCNPISGHATLYWYQQILGQGPKLLIQFQNNGVVDDSQLPKDRFSAERLKGVDSTLKIQPAKLEDSAVYLCASSQLQPSNYGYTFGSGTRLTVV.

The genes are TRBV15 and TRBJ1-6, with D unclear. Germline loops: CDR1 LNHNV, CDR2 YYDKDF (reference sequence). This CDR3 has 13 residues. V dropped 5 bases and J dropped 2 bases, with 4 bases sitting between them. CDR3: CATSLTYNSPLHF. The CDR3 coding sequence is TGTGCCACCAGCCTTACCTATAATTCACCCCTCCACTTT.